Presented here are 19 T cell receptor beta chains from one specimen sequenced in a study of tumor-infiltrating lymphocytes in primary liver carcinoma. The tissue used was unsorted bulk material of 20-30 mg. RNA and DNA were co-extracted from it with the AllPrep DNA/RNA mini kit. TCR beta cDNA was made from approximately 500 ng total RNA with a constant-region primer. Generation of the TCR beta libraries relied on three nested multiplex PCR rounds using slightly modified ARM-PCR. For 10 cycles apiece, the opening two PCR rounds ran with TRBV1-TRBV30 forward primers and a C-beta reverse primer. TCRdb itself ran the multiplex PCR reads through MiXCR, one entry per CDR3 protein. The table has about 78,000 distinct CDR3 sequences, approximately 70% seen once. Sequenced: liver tumor tissue from sampling region 4. Regarding subset: tumor region T4, right-lateral pole. These receptors were collected from a man aged 35 to 55 with primary liver carcinoma and hepatitis B virus infection.

This clonotype was recorded a few times. This rearrangement joins TRBV30 to TRBJ1-5; D not resolved. The V and J ends lost 1 base and 1 base respectively, with 8 bases between them. The CDR3 has 14 residues. CDR1 and CDR2 from the germline V gene are GTSNPN and SVGIG (reference sequence). This CDR3 is CAWSGRLSNQPQHF. Here the CDR3 DNA reads TGTGCCTGGAGTGGACGACTAAGCAATCAGCCCCAGCATTTT.

Notes on this clonotype: This may be a read error: a much more frequent sequence differs by one nucleotide. The chain has TRBV7-8 and TRBJ2-3, with 7 bases identical to TRBD2. CDR3 length equals 15 residues. In germline, CDR1 is SGHVS, CDR2 FQNEAQ. Written as DNA, the CDR3 is TGTGCCAGCAGCTTAATTGGCGGGAGCACACATACGCAGTATTTT. Amino acid sequence: CASSLIGGSTHTQYF.

About this clonotype: Mismatch with germline at one junction end may stem from a read error. The chain joins TRBV14 to TRBJ2-5; D not certain. This CDR3 is built from 17 residues. The germline CDR1 and CDR2 sequences are SGHDN and FVKESK. The CDR3 protein is CASSQDHAPEFQETQCF. The CDR3 nucleotides read TGTGCCAGCAGCCAAGACCACGCCCCGGAGTTCCAAGAGACCCAGTGTTTC.

This clonotype has just a few counts. V usage is TRBV10-3 and J usage is TRBJ2-3; TRBD2 matches 7 bases. Losses at the gene ends were 4 bases for V and 6 bases for J; bases not matched to a gene: 7. CDR1 ENHRY and CDR2 SYGVKD come from the germline V gene. This CDR3 is 14 amino acids long. In DNA form, the CDR3 reads TGTGCCATCAGTGGGGGGGGGGAGGCGGATACGCAGTATTTT. This translates into CAISGGGEADTQYF.

In DNA form, the CDR3 reads TGTGCCAGCAGTTATGGGACTAGGGGGATTCCCAATGAGCAGTTCTTC. Translated: CASSYGTRGIPNEQFF. V and J are TRBV6-5 and TRBJ2-1; TRBD2 agrees at 8 bases. Trimming took 3 bases from V and 6 from J; bases not matched to a gene: 10. Germline V gene sequence: CDR1 MNHEY, CDR2 SVGAGI. The CDR3 consists of 16 residues.

The chain employs TRBV18 and TRBJ2-5; perhaps TRBD2 as D (6 bases). V was cut by 3 bases and J by 4 bases, with 12 bases left in between. The germline V gene encodes CDR1 KGHSH and CDR2 LQKENI. The CDR3 covers 14 residues. The CDR3 DNA reads TGTGCCAGCTCACCCGGACGGGGAGGAGAGACCCAGTACTTC. This gives the protein CASSPGRGGETQYF.

A note on this clonotype: Given the absence of the conserved phenylalanine or tryptophan at the CDR3 end, a read error is likely. V is TRBV11-2 and J is TRBJ2-7; no clear D. CDR1 SGHAT and CDR2 FQNNGV come from the germline V gene. With 7 bases removed from V and 1 base from J, the gap between germline ends came to 17 bases. The CDR3 is made up of 15 amino acids. The CDR3 region is CASTLSVVISYEQYL. CDR3 nucleotide sequence: TGTGCCAGCACCCTATCTGTGGTAATATCCTACGAGCAGTACTTG.

Worth noting for this clonotype: This CDR3 is missing its conserved last phenylalanine or tryptophan, likely due to a read error. The chain has TRBV6-1 and TRBJ1-6, with a possible D match to TRBD1 (5 bases). The CDR3 contains 13 residues. CDR1 MNHNS and CDR2 SASEGT come from the germline V gene. CDR3 amino acids: CASSERTPAPLHL. CDR3 DNA: TGTGCAAGTAGTGAAAGGACACCAGCACCCCTCCACCTT.

The sample holds many counts of this clonotype. The gene calls are TRBV7-9 and TRBJ1-1; 7 nucleotides match TRBD1. The trim removed 5 bases at V and 4 bases at J, leaving 10 bases unmatched. Germline lookup yields CDR1 SEHNR and CDR2 FQNEAQ (reference sequence). CDR3 length: 15 residues. In nucleotides, the CDR3 is TGTGCCAGCAGCCCCGACAGGGTATCTCGCACTGAAGCTTTCTTT. Amino acids: CASSPDRVSRTEAFF.

Regarding this clonotype: The junction shows a germline mismatch at one end, possibly a read error. The chain employs TRBV2 and TRBJ2-1; D possibly corresponds to TRBD2 (5 bases). CDR3 length equals 15 residues. Germline V lookup: CDR1 SNHLY, CDR2 FYNNEI. This CDR3 is CVSSEPGRGWDELFF. The CDR3 nucleotides are TGTGTCAGCAGTGAACCTGGACGGGGATGGGATGAGCTGTTCTTC.

Concerning this clonotype: A junction boundary mismatches the germline segment, possibly from a read error. This chain uses TRBV6-5 with TRBJ2-5; D unresolved. This CDR3 spans 12 amino acids. Germline V CDR1 and CDR2: MNHEY, SVGAGI. CDR3 in DNA: TGTGCCAGCACGGCGCTACAAGAGACCCAATACTTC. Its translation is CASTALQETQYF.

To note about this clonotype: Lacking the conserved final phenylalanine or tryptophan, this CDR3 likely reflects a read error. V and J are TRBV4-1 and TRBJ2-7, with D tentatively TRBD1 (6 bases). Trimming left V 1 base short and J 5 bases short, with 9 bases between. The CDR3 sequence is 13 residues long. Per germline, CDR1 MGHRA and CDR2 YSYEKL. DNA for the CDR3: TGCGCCAGCAGCCAAGGGGGACACCACGAGCAGTACTCC. Protein product: CASSQGGHHEQYS.

On this clonotype itself: A much more abundant neighbour one base away suggests this may be a read error. The rearrangement links TRBV7-9 to TRBJ2-3, with D perhaps matching TRBD2 (6 bases). CDR1 is SEHNR and CDR2 is FQNEAQ in the germline V gene (reference sequence). The CDR3 runs to 14 residues. Trimming took 6 bases from V and 5 from J, leaving 15 bases between them. CDR3 sequence: CASRPGGSEDTQYF. For the CDR3, the DNA is TGTGCCAGCAGACCTGGGGGGAGTGAAGATACGCAGTATTTT.

The chain employs TRBV11-2 and TRBJ2-6; the D gene is possibly TRBD1 (6 bases). The CDR3 runs to 16 residues. V was clipped by 9 bases and J by 0 bases, with 15 bases between them. CDR1 is SGHAT, CDR2 FQNNGV, per germline. The CDR3 protein is CASGLGQFSGANVLTF. CDR3 coding DNA: TGTGCCAGTGGCTTAGGACAGTTCTCTGGGGCCAACGTCCTGACTTTC.

This clonotype is judged medium-sized. The rearrangement joins TRBV11-2 to TRBJ2-7; D gene unclear. The CDR3 is 13 amino acids. V lost 0 bases to trimming and J lost 6 bases, with 9 bases between them. Looked up from germline, CDR1 is SGHAT and CDR2 is FQNNGV. CDR3 protein: CASSLERRAEQYF. As DNA, the CDR3 is TGTGCCAGCAGCTTAGAAAGGCGCGCCGAGCAGTACTTC. The full variable domain, completed using reference TRBV11-2 and TRBJ2-7, is EAGVAQSPRYKIIEKRQSVAFWCNPISGHATLYWYQQILGQGPKLLIQFQNNGVVDDSQLPKDRFSAERLKGVDSTLKIQPAKLEDSAVYLCASSLERRAEQYFGPGTRLTVT.

The table lists this clonotype with a few counts. The junction shows a germline mismatch at one end, possibly a read error. V and J are TRBV6-5 and TRBJ2-6; possibly TRBD1 for D (5 bases). Germline V gene data show CDR1 as MNHEY and CDR2 as SVGAGI. CDR3 length: 14 residues. This chain's CDR3 is CASSLEAGANVLTF. CDR3 nucleotide sequence: TGTGCCAGCAGTCTAGAAGCTGGGGCCAATGTCCTGACTTTC.

Notes on this clonotype: Mismatch with germline at one junction end may stem from a read error. The V call is TRBV7-9, the J call TRBJ1-2; D is unresolved. Germline V lookup: CDR1 SEHNR, CDR2 FQNEAQ (reference sequence). CDR3 size: 13 residues. Written as DNA, the CDR3 is TGTGCCGGCAGCCCGACGGGGATTTATGGCTACACCTTC. Translating it yields CAGSPTGIYGYTF.

Concerning this clonotype: Sequence at one end of the junction differs from germline and may be a read error. The chain couples TRBV12-3 or TRBV12-4 to TRBJ1-3, with D unresolved. This CDR3 is built from 15 residues. CDR3 in amino acids: CATSSLRPFGNTIYF. DNA of the CDR3: TGTGCCACCAGTTCACTCCGTCCATTTGGAAACACCATATATTTT.

Comment on this clonotype: As the CDR3 is not closed by the conserved phenylalanine or tryptophan, this likely results from a read error. The DNA is left out, because the CDR3 cannot be placed on it with certainty; the CDR3 is given as TCRdb lists it. The V call is TRBV6-5, the J call TRBJ2-6; whether TRBD1, the table's D call, matches the DNA was not checked. The CDR3 spans 18 amino acids, including both terminal residues. The V gene's germline CDR1 is MNHEY and CDR2 SVGAGI. The CDR3 loop reads CASSLWTGMKAGANVLIL.